This T cell receptor beta chain came from a study of identical twins. Study results and caveats: Instead of following the same donors, the conclusions were based on cross-sectional statistical analysis.

CDR1 is SGHRS and CDR2 is YFSETQ in the germline V gene. V shed 0 bases and J shed 0 bases, with 11 bases lying between them. The CDR3 extends over 16 amino acids. TCRdb redid the calling of the 5' RACE reads with MiXCR, one entry per CDR3 protein. The sample gives about 890,000 distinct CDR3 sequences, roughly an eighth of which show up once; about 1.5% is in the top ten. Details on this clonotype: Its cognate antigen is unknown.

This sample also appeared in a second study, on yellow fever vaccine responses in identical twins.

This chain connects TRBV5-1 to TRBJ2-3, with D perhaps TRBD2 (6 bases). The sequenced material came from PBMCs. The clonotype originates from a woman between 18 and 29 years old in good health. In DNA form, the CDR3 reads TGCGCCAGCAGCTTGGCACTAGCTACTAGCACAGATACGCAGTATTTT. It codes for CASSLALATSTDTQYF.